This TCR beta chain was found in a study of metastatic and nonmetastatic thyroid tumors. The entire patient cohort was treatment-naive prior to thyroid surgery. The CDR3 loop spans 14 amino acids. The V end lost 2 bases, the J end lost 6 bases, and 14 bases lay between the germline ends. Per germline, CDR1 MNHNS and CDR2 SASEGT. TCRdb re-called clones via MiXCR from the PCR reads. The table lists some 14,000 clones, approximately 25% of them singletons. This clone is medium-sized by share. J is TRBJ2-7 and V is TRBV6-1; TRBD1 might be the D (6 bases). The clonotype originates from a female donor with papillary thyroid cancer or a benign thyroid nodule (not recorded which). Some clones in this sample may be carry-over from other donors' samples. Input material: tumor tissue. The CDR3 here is CASSERTVRFEQYF. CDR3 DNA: TGTGCCAGCAGTGAAAGGACAGTCCGTTTCGAGCAGTACTTC.